This record covers a single T cell receptor beta chain. What it binds is not known. The data stem from a study of blood T cells in healthy people across ages. Whole-study context: About one barcoded beta molecule per two T cells came from capture by template switching. Overall study results and limits: Both naive CD4+ cell counts and diversity were greater in long-lived donors than in aged donors.

Primers used in a second PCR of roughly 6 to 12 cycles were a sample-barcoded 5' primer and a J-beta primer mix. TCRdb re-called the 5' RACE reads with MiXCR, one entry per CDR3 protein. The table records about 680,000 distinct CDR3 sequences, about 52% of them present only once. The CDR3 runs 13 residues. V was trimmed by 10 bases and J by 5 bases, leaving 15 bases between them. Material: blood. The J gene is TRBJ2-4, the V gene TRBV12-3 or TRBV12-4; D is tentatively TRBD1 or TRBD2 (7 bases each). The receptor was derived from a woman aged 55 to 70 in good health. The CDR3 region is CATGGTAQNIQYF. Here the CDR3 DNA reads TGTGCCACCGGGGGGACAGCTCAAAACATTCAGTACTTC.